This T cell receptor beta chain originates from a study of cytomegalovirus exposure and HLA in healthy donors. J lost 6 bases, V lost 3 bases, and 10 bases had no gene match. The CDR3 has 15 amino acids. Germline V gene sequence: CDR1 KGHSH, CDR2 LQKENI. This table comes from immunoSEQ multiplex PCR, and its TCRdb copy is limited to in-frame clones, with some not included. Here the sample spans 65,000 to 75,000 clones, 90% to 95% being singletons. This chain connects TRBV18 to TRBJ2-7; 8 bases agree with TRBD1. This TCR came from a man aged 18 to 29 in good health and CMV-seropositive. Sequenced: PBMCs. DNA of the CDR3: TGTGCCAGCTCACCCTCCGGGACAGGAGTAGGCGAGCAGTACTTC. Protein sequence: CASSPSGTGVGEQYF.